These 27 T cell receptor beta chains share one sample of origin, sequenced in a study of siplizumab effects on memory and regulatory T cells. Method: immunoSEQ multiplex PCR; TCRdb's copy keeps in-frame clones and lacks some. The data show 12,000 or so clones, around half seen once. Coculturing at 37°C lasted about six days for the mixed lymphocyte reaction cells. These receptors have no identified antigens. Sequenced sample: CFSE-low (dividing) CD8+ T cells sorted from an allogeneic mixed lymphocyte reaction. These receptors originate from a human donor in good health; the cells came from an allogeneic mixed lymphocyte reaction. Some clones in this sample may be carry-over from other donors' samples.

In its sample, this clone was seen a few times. The CDR3 nucleotides are TGTGCCAGTAGTATTTGGGCGAACACTGAAGCTTTCTTT. Amino acids: CASSIWANTEAFF. This sequence joins TRBV19 and TRBJ1-1; D call uncertain. The V and J ends lost 3 bases and 1 base respectively, with 6 bases between them. The germline V gene encodes CDR1 LNHDA and CDR2 SQIVND (reference sequence). The CDR3 spans 13 residues.

The CDR3 loop is CASHSGSPYNEQFF. CDR3 sequence (DNA): TGTGCCAGCCATAGCGGGAGCCCCTACAATGAGCAGTTCTTC. This chain connects TRBV9 to TRBJ2-1; 9 bases match TRBD2. With V trimmed by 7 bases and J by 2 bases, 4 bases remained unmatched. The CDR3 is 14 amino acids. CDR1 and CDR2 (germline): SGDLS, YYNGEE.

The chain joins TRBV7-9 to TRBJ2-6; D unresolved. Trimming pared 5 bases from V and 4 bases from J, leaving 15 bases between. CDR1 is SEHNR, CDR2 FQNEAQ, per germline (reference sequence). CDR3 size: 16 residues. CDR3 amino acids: CASSPPPLYGANVLTF. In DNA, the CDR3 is TGTGCCAGCAGCCCTCCCCCCCTCTACGGGGCCAACGTCCTGACTTTC.

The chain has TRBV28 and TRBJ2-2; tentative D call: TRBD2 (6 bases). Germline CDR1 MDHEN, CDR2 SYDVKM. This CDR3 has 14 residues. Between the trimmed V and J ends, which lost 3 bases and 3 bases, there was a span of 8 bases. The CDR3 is CASSFGGDTGELFF. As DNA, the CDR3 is TGTGCCAGCAGTTTTGGAGGGGACACCGGGGAGCTGTTTTTT.

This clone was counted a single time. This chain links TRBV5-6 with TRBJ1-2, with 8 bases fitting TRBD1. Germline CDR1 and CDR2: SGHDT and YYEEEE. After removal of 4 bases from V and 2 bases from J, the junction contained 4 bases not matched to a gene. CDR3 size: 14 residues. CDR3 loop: CASSPGQGNYGYTF. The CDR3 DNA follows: TGTGCCAGCAGCCCAGGACAGGGAAACTATGGCTACACCTTC.

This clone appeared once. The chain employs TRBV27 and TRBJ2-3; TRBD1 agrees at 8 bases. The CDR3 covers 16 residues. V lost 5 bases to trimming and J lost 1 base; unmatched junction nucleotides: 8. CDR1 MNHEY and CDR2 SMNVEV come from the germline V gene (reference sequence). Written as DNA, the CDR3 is TGTGCCAGCAGTCTGTTGACAGGGGAGGGCACAGATACGCAGTATTTT. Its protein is CASSLLTGEGTDTQYF.

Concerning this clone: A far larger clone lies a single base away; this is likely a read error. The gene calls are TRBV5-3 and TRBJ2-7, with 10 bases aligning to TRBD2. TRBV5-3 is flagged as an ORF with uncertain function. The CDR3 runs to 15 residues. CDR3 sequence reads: CASSLDLAGAYEQYF. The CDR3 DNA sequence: TGTGCCAGCAGCTTGGACCTAGCGGGAGCGTACGAGCAGTACTTC.

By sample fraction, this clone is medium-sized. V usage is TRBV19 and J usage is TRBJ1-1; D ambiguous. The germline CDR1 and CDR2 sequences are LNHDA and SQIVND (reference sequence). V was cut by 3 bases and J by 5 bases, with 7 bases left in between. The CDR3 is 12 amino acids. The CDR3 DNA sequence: TGTGCCAGTAGTATGGGCTGGACTGAAGCTTTCTTT. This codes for CASSMGWTEAFF.

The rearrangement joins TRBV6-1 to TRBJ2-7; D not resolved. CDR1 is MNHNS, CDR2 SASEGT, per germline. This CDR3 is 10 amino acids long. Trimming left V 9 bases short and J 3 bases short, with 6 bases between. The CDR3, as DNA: TGTGCCAGTGGAGTCTACGAGCAGTACTTC. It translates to CASGVYEQYF.

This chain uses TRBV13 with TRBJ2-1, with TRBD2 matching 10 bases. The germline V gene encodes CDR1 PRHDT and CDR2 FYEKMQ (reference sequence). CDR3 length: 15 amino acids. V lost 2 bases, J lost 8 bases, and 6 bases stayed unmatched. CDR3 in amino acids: CASSLLPSGGDEQFF. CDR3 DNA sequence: TGTGCCAGCAGCTTACTCCCTAGCGGGGGCGATGAGCAGTTCTTC.

The CDR3 loop is CASSAAGGLGRVYEQYF. The CDR3 DNA is TGTGCCAGCAGCGCCGCCGGTGGCCTAGGAAGGGTCTACGAGCAGTACTTC. The chain employs TRBV9 and TRBJ2-7; D call uncertain. Trimming left V 3 bases short and J 3 bases short, with 22 bases between. Looked up from germline, CDR1 is SGDLS and CDR2 is YYNGEE. This CDR3 is built from 17 residues.

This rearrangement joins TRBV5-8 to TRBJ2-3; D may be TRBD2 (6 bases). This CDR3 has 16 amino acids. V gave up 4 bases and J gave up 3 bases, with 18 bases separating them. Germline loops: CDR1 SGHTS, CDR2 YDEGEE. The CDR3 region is CASSQAGRARTDTQYF. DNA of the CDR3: TGTGCCAGCAGCCAGGCGGGGCGGGCCCGGACAGATACGCAGTATTTT.

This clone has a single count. CDR3 coding DNA: TGTGCCAGCAGCTCCTCCGGGGGACTAGCTCTCTACGAGCAGTACTTC. Protein product: CASSSSGGLALYEQYF. The chain carries TRBV7-9 and TRBJ2-7; 9 bases are shared with TRBD2. In germline, CDR1 is SEHNR, CDR2 FQNEAQ (reference sequence). The CDR3 runs to 16 residues. V lost 4 bases to trimming and J lost 3 bases; unmatched junction nucleotides: 10.

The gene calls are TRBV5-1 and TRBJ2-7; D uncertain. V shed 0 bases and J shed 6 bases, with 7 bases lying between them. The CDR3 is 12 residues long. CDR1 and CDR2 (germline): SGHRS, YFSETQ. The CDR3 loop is CASSLVPLEQYF. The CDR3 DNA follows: TGCGCCAGCAGCTTGGTACCTCTCGAGCAGTACTTC. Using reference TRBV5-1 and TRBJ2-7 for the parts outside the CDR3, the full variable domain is KAGVTQTPRYLIKTRGQQVTLSCSPISGHRSVSWYQQTPGQGLQFLFEYFSETQRNKGNFPGRFSGRQFSNSRSEMNVSTLELGDSALYLCASSLVPLEQYFGPGTRLTVT.

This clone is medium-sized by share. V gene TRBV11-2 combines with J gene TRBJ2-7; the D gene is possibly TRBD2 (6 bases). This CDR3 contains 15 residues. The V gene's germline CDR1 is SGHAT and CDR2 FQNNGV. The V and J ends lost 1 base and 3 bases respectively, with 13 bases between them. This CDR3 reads CASSLVGGWNYEQYF. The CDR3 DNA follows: TGTGCCAGCAGCTTAGTTGGAGGGTGGAACTACGAGCAGTACTTC. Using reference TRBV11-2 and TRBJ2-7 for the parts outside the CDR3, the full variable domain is EAGVAQSPRYKIIEKRQSVAFWCNPISGHATLYWYQQILGQGPKLLIQFQNNGVVDDSQLPKDRFSAERLKGVDSTLKIQPAKLEDSAVYLCASSLVGGWNYEQYFGPGTRLTVT.

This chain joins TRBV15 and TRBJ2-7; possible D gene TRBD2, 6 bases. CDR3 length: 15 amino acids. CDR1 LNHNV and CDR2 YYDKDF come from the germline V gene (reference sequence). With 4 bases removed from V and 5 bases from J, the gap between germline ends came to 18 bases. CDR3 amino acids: CATSTAGTAHNEQYF. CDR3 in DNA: TGTGCCACCAGCACAGCCGGGACTGCCCACAACGAGCAGTACTTC.

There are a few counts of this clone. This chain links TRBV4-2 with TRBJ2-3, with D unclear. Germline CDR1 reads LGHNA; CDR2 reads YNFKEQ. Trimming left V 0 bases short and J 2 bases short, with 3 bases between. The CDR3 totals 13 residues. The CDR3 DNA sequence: TGTGCCAGCAGCCAAGAGCACACAGATACGCAGTATTTT. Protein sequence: CASSQEHTDTQYF.

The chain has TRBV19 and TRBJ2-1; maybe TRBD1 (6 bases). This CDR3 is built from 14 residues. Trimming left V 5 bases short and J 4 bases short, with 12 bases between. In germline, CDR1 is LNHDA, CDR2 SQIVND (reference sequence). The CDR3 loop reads CASSLRTEYNEQFF. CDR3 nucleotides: TGTGCCAGTAGTTTACGGACAGAGTACAATGAGCAGTTCTTC.

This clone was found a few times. CDR3 sequence reads: CASSLYGNTEAFF. CDR3 nucleotide sequence: TGTGCCAGCAGCTTATATGGGAACACTGAAGCTTTCTTT. This rearrangement joins TRBV7-3 to TRBJ1-1; D unclear. Per germline, CDR1 SGHTA and CDR2 FQGTGA. The CDR3 has 13 residues. V was clipped by 2 bases and J by 1 base, with 5 bases between them. The variable domain in full, completed from reference TRBV7-3 and TRBJ1-1, reads GAGVSQTPSNKVTEKGKYVELRCDPISGHTALYWYRQSLGQGPEFLIYFQGTGAADDSGLPNDRFFAVRPEGSVSTLKIQRTERGDSAVYLCASSLYGNTEAFFGQGTRLTVV.

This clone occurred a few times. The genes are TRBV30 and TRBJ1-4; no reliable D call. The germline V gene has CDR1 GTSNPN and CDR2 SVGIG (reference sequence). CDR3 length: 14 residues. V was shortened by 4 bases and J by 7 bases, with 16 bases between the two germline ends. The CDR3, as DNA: TGTGCCTGGACTTGGGCAGAGTCAAGTGAAAAACTGTTTTTT. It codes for CAWTWAESSEKLFF. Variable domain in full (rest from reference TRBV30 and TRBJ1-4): SQTIHQWPATLVQPVGSPLSLECTVEGTSNPNLYWYRQAAGRGLQLLFYSVGIGQISSEVPQNLSASRPQDRQFILSSKKLLLSDSGFYLCAWTWAESSEKLFFGSGTQLSVL.

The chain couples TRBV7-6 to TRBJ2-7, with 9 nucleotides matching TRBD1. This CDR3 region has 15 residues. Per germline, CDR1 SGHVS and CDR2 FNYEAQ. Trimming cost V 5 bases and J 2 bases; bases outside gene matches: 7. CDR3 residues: CASSPGTGNAYEQYF. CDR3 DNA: TGTGCCAGCAGCCCCGGGACAGGGAATGCCTACGAGCAGTACTTC.

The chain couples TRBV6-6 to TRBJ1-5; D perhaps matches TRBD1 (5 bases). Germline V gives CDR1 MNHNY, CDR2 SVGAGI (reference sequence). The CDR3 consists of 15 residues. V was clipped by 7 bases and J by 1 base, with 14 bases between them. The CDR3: CASIRDSQSNQPQHF. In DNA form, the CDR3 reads TGTGCCAGCATTAGAGACAGCCAAAGCAATCAGCCCCAGCATTTT.

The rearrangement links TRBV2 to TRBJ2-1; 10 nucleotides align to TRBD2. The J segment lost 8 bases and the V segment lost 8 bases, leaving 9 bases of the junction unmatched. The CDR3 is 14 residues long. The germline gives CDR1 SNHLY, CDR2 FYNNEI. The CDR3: CASRTGTSDHEQFF. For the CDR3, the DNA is TGTGCCAGCCGAACCGGGACTAGCGACCATGAGCAGTTCTTC.

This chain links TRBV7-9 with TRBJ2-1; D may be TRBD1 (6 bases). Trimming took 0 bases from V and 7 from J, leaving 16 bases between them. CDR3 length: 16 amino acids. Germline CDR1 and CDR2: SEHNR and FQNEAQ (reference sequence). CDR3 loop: CASSLAWGQERNEQFF. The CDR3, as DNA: TGTGCCAGCAGCTTAGCGTGGGGGCAGGAGCGGAATGAGCAGTTCTTC. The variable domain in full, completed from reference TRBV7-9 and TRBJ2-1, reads DTGVSQNPRHKITKRGQNVTFRCDPISEHNRLYWYRQTLGQGPEFLTYFQNEAQLEKSRLLSDRFSAERPKGSFSTLEIQRTEQGDSAMYLCASSLAWGQERNEQFFGPGTRLTVL.

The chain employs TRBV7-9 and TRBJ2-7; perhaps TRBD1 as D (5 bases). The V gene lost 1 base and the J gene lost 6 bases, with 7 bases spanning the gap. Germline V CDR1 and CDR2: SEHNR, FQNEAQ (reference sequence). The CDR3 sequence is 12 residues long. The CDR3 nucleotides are TGTGCCAGCAGCTTAGGACAGCTCGAGCAGTACTTC. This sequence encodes CASSLGQLEQYF.

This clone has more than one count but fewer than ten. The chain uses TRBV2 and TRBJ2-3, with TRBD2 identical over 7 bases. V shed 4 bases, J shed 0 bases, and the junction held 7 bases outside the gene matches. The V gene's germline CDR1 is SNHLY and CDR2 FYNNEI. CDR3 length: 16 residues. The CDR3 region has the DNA TGTGCCAGCAGTGGGGGGAGCGGGACTAGCACAGATACGCAGTATTTT. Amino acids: CASSGGSGTSTDTQYF. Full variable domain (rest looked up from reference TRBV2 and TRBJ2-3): EPEVTQTPSHQVTQMGQEVILRCVPISNHLYFYWYRQILGQKVEFLVSFYNNEISEKSEIFDDQFSVERPDGSNFTLKIRSTKLEDSAMYFCASSGGSGTSTDTQYFGPGTRLTVL.

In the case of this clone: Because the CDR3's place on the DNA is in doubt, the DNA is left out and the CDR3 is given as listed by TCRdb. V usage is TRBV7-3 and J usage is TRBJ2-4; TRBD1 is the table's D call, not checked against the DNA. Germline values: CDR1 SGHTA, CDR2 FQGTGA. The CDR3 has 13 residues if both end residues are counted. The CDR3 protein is CASSLVGQGALYF.